This T cell receptor beta chain was documented in a study of T cell repertoires in cytomegalovirus infection. TCRdb redid the calling of the reads with MiXCR, one entry per CDR3 protein. The sample consists of under 40,000 distinct CDR3 sequences, about 48% of them appearing once. Regarding this clonotype: Its antigen is as yet unknown.

CDR1 is SGHTA, CDR2 FQGNSA, per germline. There are 13 residues in the CDR3. Trimming took off 8 bases at V and 8 bases at J, with 16 bases between the two ends. Sequencing used CD8+ T cells from cultured PBMCs, obtained from culture after CMV antigen stimulation. This clonotype was obtained from a human donor in good health (CMV status not recorded). Some clones in this sample may be carry-over from other donors' samples. The rearrangement uses TRBV7-2 and TRBJ2-1; D possibly corresponds to TRBD2 (6 bases). The DNA of the CDR3 is TGTGCCAGCTCCCGGGGGACCACGGATGAGCAGTTCTTC. Protein sequence: CASSRGTTDEQFF.